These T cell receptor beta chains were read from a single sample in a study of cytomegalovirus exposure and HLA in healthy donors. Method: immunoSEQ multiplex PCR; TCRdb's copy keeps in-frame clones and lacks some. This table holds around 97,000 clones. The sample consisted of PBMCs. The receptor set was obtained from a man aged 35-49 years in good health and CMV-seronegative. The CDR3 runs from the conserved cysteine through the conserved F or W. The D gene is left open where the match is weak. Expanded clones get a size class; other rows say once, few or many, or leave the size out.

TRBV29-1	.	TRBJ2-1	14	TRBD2	TGCAGCGTTACCCTGGGAGGGACCTACAATGAGCAGTTCTTC	CSVTLGGTYNEQFF
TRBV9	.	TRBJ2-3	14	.	TGTGCCAGCAGCGCGGGAATTTCCACAGATACGCAGTATTTT	CASSAGISTDTQYF
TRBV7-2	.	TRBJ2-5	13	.	TGTGCCAGCAGCGGTAGTGTCCAAGAGACCCAGTACTTC	CASSGSVQETQYF
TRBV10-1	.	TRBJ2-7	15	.	TGCGCCAGCAGTGCCGGGACTGCGACTCCCTACGAGCAGTACTTC	CASSAGTATPYEQYF
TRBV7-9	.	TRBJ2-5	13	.	TGTGCCAGCAGACAAGGTGGAGGGGAGACCCAGTACTTC	CASRQGGGETQYF
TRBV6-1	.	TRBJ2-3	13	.	TGTGCCAGCAGCCCCAGCGGTGGGGTCTGGCAGTATTTT	CASSPSGGVWQYF
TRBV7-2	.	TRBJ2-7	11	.	TGTGCCAGCAGCTCATCGGGGGAGCAGTACTTC	CASSSSGEQYF
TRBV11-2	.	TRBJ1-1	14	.	TGTGCCAGCAGCGCAAGGGGGAGAAACACTGAAGCTTTCTTT	CASSARGRNTEAFF
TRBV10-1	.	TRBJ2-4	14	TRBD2	TGCGCCAGCAGTCCCGGGGGGGCCAAAAACATTCAGTACTTC	CASSPGGAKNIQYF
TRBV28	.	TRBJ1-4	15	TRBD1	TGTGCCAGCAGGATACGAGGGGGCAGAAATGAAAAACTGTTTTTT	CASRIRGGRNEKLFF
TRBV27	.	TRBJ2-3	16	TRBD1	TGTGCCAGCAGTCCCCTGGACAGGGCCAGCACAGATACGCAGTATTTT	CASSPLDRASTDTQYF
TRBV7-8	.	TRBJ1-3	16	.	TGTGCCAGCAGCGGTAATACAGGGTACTCTGGAAACACCATATATTTT	CASSGNTGYSGNTIYF
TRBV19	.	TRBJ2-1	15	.	TGTGCCAGTAGGATAGAATTACTCTCCTACAATGAGCAGTTCTTC	CASRIELLSYNEQFF
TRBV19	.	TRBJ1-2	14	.	TGTGCCAGTAGGGGATTCAGGGATATCTATGGCTACACCTTC	CASRGFRDIYGYTF
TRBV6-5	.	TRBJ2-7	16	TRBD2	TGTGCCAGCAGTTATTCGAGCGGGAGTGGTTCCTACGAGCAGTGCTTC	CASSYSSGSGSYEQCF
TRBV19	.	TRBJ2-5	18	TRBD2	TGTGCCAGTAGTCCCTCATGGACTAGCGGGGGACTTCAAGAGACCCAGTACTTC	CASSPSWTSGGLQETQYF
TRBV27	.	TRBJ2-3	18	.	TGTGCCAGCAGTTTGAGGTTTCGGGGGGCAGGGACCACAGATACGCAGTATTTT	CASSLRFRGAGTTDTQYF
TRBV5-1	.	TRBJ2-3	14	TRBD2	TGCGCCAGCAGCTCGGGGACTATCACAGATACGCAGTATTTT	CASSSGTITDTQYF
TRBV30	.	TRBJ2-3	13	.	TGTGCCTGGAGTGCACGGGGCACAGATACGCAGTATTTT	CAWSARGTDTQYF
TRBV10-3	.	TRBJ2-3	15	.	TGTGCCATCAGTGAAAAGGAGGAGTTCACAGATACGCAGTATTTT	CAISEKEEFTDTQYF
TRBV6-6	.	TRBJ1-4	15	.	TGTGCCAGCAGCCCCCCGGGGGGTGGTAATGAAAAACTGTTTTTT	CASSPPGGGNEKLFF
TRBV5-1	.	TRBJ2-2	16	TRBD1	TGCGCCAGCAGCTCTGGACAGGGGGTTTCTACCGGGGAGCTGTTTTTT	CASSSGQGVSTGELFF
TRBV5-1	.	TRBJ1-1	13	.	TGCGCCAGCAGCTTGGGGGAGGGGGCTGAAGCTTTCTTT	CASSLGEGAEAFF
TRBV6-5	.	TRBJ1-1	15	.	TGTGCCAGCCCCGAACAGGACGAATTGAACACTGAAGCTTTCTTT	CASPEQDELNTEAFF
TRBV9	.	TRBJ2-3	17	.	TGTGCCAGCAGCCACCCCCTCGACAGCCTAAACACAGATACGCAGTATTTT	CASSHPLDSLNTDTQYF
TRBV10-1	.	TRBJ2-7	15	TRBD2	TGCGCCAGCAGTCCCGGGGGGGGGACTACCTACGAGCAGTACTTC	CASSPGGGTTYEQYF
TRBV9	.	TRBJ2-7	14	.	TGTGCCAGCAGCGTAGATGACAGACCCTACGAGCAGTACTTC	CASSVDDRPYEQYF
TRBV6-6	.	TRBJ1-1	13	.	TGTGCCAGCAGTACCAACATGAACGCTGAAGCTTTCTTT	CASSTNMNAEAFF
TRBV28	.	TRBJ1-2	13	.	TGTGCCAGCAGGCTAGCCGGCGACTATGGCTACACCTTC	CASRLAGDYGYTF
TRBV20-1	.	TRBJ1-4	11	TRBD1	TGCAGTGCCGCCCGGACCGACAGGGTTTTTTTT	CSAARTDRVFF
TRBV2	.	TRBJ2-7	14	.	TGTGCCAGCAGTGTAGGCAGGCTCTCCTACGAGCAGTACTTC	CASSVGRLSYEQYF
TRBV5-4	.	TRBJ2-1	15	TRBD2	TGTGCCAGCAGTTTAATAGCGGGAGATCACAATGAGCAGTTCTTC	CASSLIAGDHNEQFF
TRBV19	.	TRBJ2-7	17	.	TGTGCCAGTAGTAGGTTCTCTGGGAGAGGCCAACCCTACGAGCAGTACTTC	CASSRFSGRGQPYEQYF
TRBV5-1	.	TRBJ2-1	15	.	TGCGCCAGCAGCTTGCAAGCGGAGCCCTACAATGAGCAGTTCTTC	CASSLQAEPYNEQFF
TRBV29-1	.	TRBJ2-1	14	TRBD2	TGCAGCGTTGAAGGCGGGAGGGCCTCCAATGAGCAGTTCTTC	CSVEGGRASNEQFF
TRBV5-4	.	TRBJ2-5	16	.	TGTGCCAGCAGCCCCCTAGGCGGCGGCGTCCAAGAGACCCAGTACTTC	CASSPLGGGVQETQYF
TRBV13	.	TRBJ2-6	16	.	TGTGCCAGCAGCTTGGTGAGGAGCTCTGGGGCCAACGTCCTGACTTTC	CASSLVRSSGANVLTF
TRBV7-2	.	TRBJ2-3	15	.	TGTGCCAGCAGCTTAGACCCGGGGATCACAGATACGCAGTATTTT	CASSLDPGITDTQYF
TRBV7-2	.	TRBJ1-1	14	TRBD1	TGTGCCAGCAGCGGACAGGGGATGAACACTGAAGCTTTCTTT	CASSGQGMNTEAFF
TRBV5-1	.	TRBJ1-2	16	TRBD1	TGCGCCAGCAGCTTGGATACTACAGGGGGCGCCTATGGCTACACCTTC	CASSLDTTGGAYGYTF
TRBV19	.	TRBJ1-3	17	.	TGTGCCAGTACCACGGACGGTTCTGGGAGCTCTGGAAACACCATATATTTT	CASTTDGSGSSGNTIYF
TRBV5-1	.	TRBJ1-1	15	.	TGCGCCAGCAGCTCCCTTGCGACTATGAACACTGAAGCTTTCTTT	CASSSLATMNTEAFF
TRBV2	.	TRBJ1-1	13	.	TGTGCCAGCTTAAAGGGAGGGGGCACTGAAGCTTTCTTT	CASLKGGGTEAFF
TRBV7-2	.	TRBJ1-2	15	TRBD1	TGTGCCAGCAGCCCTGGACAGGGAGCTGAGTATGGCTACACCTTC	CASSPGQGAEYGYTF
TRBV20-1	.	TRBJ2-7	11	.	TGCAGTGCTAGGTCTCCGGGCGAGCAGTACTTC	CSARSPGEQYF
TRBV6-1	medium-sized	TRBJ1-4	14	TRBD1	TGTGCCAGCAATCCGGGACAGGGTGTTGAAAAACTGTTTTTT	CASNPGQGVEKLFF
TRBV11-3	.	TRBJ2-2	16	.	TGTGCCAGCAGCTTAGCAGGTGGCGGGGCCACCGGGGAGCTGTTTTTT	CASSLAGGGATGELFF
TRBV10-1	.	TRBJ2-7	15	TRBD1	TGCGCCAGCAGAGAACCGGGACAGCCACCCTACGAGCAGTACTTC	CASREPGQPPYEQYF
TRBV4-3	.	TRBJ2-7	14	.	TGCGCCAGCAGCCAAGTTCAGGGTCCCTACGAGCAGTACTTC	CASSQVQGPYEQYF
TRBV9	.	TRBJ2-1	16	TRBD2	TGTGCCAGCAGCGTCTCTACTGGACTAGCGGGATCTGAGCAGTTCTTC	CASSVSTGLAGSEQFF
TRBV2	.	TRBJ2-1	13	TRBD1	TGTGCCAGCAACCGGGACAGCCTATATGAGCAGTTCTTC	CASNRDSLYEQFF
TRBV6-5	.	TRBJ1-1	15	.	TGTGCCAGCAGTTACCGGCAGGGGCAAAACACTGAAGCTTTCTTT	CASSYRQGQNTEAFF
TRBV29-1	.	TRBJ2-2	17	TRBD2	TGCAGCGTTGAAGATTATGGGCTAGCGGGACGGACCGGGGAGCTGTTTTTT	CSVEDYGLAGRTGELFF
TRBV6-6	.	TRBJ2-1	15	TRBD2	TGTGCCAGCAGTTCAGAGCGGGGGTCCGGGAATGAGCAGTTCTTC	CASSSERGSGNEQFF